This T cell receptor beta chain was profiled in a study of blood T cells in healthy people across ages. Study-level points and caveats: Diversity was higher, and naive CD4+ cells more numerous, in long-lived donors than in aged donors. No one knew whether donors had CMV, which possibly confounded expanded clonotype changes. Older age coincided with a roughly linear decline in TCR beta diversity per million T cells.

Between the trimmed V and J ends, which lost 0 bases and 0 bases, there was a span of 10 bases. CDR1 and CDR2 from the germline V gene are SGDLS and YYNGEE. The CDR3 runs to 16 residues. Regarding this clonotype: Its antigen is as yet unknown.

Primed by a sample-barcoded 5' primer and a J-beta primer mix, a second PCR proceeded for about 6 to 11 cycles. Each sample provided no less than 2.5 million CDR3-containing paired-end reads. One entry per CDR3 protein results from TCRdb running MiXCR on the 5' RACE reads. The repertoire holds over 1,500,000 distinct CDR3 sequences, roughly 52% seen once, with over 2% in the top ten. The receptor's source is a woman between 35 and 50 years old in good health. The sample taken for sequencing was blood. V gene TRBV9 combines with J gene TRBJ2-4; D ambiguous. CDR3 bases: TGTGCCAGCAGCGTAGAGCCTGGGCAAGCCAAAAACATTCAGTACTTC. It is translated as CASSVEPGQAKNIQYF.